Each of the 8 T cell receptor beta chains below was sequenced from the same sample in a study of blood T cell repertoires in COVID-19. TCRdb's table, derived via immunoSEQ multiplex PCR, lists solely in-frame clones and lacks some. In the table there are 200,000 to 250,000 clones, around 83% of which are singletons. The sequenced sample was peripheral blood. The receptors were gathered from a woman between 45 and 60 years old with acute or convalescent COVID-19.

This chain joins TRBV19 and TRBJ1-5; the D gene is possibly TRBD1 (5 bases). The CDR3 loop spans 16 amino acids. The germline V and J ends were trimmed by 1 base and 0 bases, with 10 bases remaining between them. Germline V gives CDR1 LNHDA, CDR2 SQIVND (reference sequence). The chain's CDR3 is CASSIAGGYSNQPQHF. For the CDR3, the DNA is TGTGCCAGTAGTATAGCTGGGGGGTATAGCAATCAGCCCCAGCATTTT.

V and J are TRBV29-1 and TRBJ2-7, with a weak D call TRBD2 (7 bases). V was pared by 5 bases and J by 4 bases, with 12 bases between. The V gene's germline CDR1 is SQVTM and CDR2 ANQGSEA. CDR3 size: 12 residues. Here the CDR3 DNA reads TGCAGCGTTACCGGGGGGCTGTACGAGCAGTACTTC. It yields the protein CSVTGGLYEQYF.

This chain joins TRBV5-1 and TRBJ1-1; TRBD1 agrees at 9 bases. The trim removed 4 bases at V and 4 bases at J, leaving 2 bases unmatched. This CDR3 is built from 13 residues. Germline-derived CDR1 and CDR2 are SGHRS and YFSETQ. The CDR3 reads CASSRDRATEAFF. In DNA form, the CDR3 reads TGCGCCAGCAGCAGGGACAGGGCCACTGAAGCTTTCTTT.

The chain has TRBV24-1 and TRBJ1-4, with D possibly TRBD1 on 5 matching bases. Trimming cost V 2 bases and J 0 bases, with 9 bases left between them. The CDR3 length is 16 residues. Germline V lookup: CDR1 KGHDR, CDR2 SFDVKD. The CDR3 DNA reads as TGTGCCACCAGTGATTCCAGGGTCTCAACTAATGAAAAACTGTTTTTT. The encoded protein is CATSDSRVSTNEKLFF.

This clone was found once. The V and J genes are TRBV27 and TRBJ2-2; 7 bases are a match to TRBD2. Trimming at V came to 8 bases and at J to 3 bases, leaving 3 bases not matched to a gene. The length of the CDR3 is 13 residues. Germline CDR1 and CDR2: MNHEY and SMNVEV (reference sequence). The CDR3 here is CASGGDYTGELFF. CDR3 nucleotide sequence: TGTGCCAGCGGGGGGGATTACACCGGGGAGCTGTTTTTT.

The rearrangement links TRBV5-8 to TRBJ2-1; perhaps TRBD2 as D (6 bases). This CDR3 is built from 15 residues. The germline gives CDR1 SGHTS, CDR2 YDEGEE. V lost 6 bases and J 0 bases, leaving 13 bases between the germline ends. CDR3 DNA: TGTGCCAGCACCATGGAGGGGAGCTCCTACAATGAGCAGTTCTTC. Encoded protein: CASTMEGSSYNEQFF.

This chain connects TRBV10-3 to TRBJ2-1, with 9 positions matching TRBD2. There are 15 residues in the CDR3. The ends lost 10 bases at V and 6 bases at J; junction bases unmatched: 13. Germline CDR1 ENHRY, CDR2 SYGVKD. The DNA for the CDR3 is TGTGCCACGGAGCCGGGACTAGCTATTCCCAATGAGCAGTTCTTC. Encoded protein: CATEPGLAIPNEQFF.

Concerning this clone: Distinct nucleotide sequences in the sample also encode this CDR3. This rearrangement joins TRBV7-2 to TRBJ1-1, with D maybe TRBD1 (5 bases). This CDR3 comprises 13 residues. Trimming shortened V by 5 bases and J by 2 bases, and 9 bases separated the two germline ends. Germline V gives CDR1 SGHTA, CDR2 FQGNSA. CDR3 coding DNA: TGTGCCAGCAGCCTGACAGAAAACACTGAAGCTTTCTTT. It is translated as CASSLTENTEAFF. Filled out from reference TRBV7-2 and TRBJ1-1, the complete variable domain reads GAGVSQSPSNKVTEKGKDVELRCDPISGHTALYWYRQSLGQGLEFLIYFQGNSAPDKSGLPSDRFSAERTGGSVSTLTIQRTQQEDSAVYLCASSLTENTEAFFGQGTRLTVV.